These T cell receptor beta chains were read from a single sample in a study of OX40 agonist ivuxolimab in advanced cancers. The protocol was immunoSEQ multiplex PCR, while the TCRdb copy is restricted to in-frame clones and leaves out a portion. The data show about 40,000 clones, about 88% seen once. The sample in question was CD4+ or CD8+ T cells sorted from blood, obtained in a trial of the OX40 agonist ivuxolimab. These receptors were obtained from an adult with an advanced solid tumor such as melanoma, head and neck, liver or kidney cancer. Each CDR3 is given with its conserved first and last residue. The D gene is left open where the match is weak. The size entry is marked missing in some rows and otherwise reads once, few, many or a size class.

J,size,V,D,DNA,CDR3
TRBJ2-7,.,TRBV19,TRBD1,TGTGCCAGTAGTATAGATCGGTTTGGACAGGGAAGGAGCTCCTACGAGCAGTACTTC,CASSIDRFGQGRSSYEQYF
TRBJ2-1,.,TRBV9,.,TGTGCCAGCAGCTCCTGGGAGGCATACAATGAGCAGTTCTTC,CASSSWEAYNEQFF
TRBJ2-2,.,TRBV27,.,TGTGCCAGTTCAGACAGCACCGGGGAGCTGTTTTTT,CASSDSTGELFF
TRBJ1-1,once,TRBV5-1,.,TGCGCCAGCAGCTTGGCCCGGGGGGACACTGAAGCTTTCTTT,CASSLARGDTEAFF
TRBJ2-7,.,TRBV4-3,.,TGCGCCAGCAGCCTCAATCAGGGGTTCTACGAGCAGTACTTC,CASSLNQGFYEQYF
TRBJ1-1,many,TRBV9,.,TGTGCCAGCAGCGTACCCGGGATAACTGAAGCTTTCTTT,CASSVPGITEAFF
TRBJ2-3,once,TRBV4-3,.,TGCGCCAGCAGCCAAGGGGCGGGGGCAGGGGATGCAGATACGCAGTATTTT,CASSQGAGAGDADTQYF
TRBJ2-1,.,TRBV5-4,TRBD2,TGTGCCAGCAGCTCCCGTTATCTAGCGGGGATGGTAGATTGGGAGCAGTTCTTC,CASSSRYLAGMVDWEQFF
TRBJ1-1,.,TRBV6-4,TRBD1,TGTGCCAGCAGCCCCTGGGAGGGGGCGACTGAAGCTTTCTTT,CASSPWEGATEAFF
TRBJ1-1,many,TRBV19,.,TGTGCCAGTAGTACAGGATCGCTAGAAGCTTTCTTT,CASSTGSLEAFF
TRBJ2-1,.,TRBV19,.,TGTGCCAGTAGTATGACGAACAGCAATGAGCAGTTCTTC,CASSMTNSNEQFF
TRBJ2-7,.,TRBV7-8,TRBD1,TGTGCCAGCAGCTTACCGGGACAGGGATACGAGCAGTACTTC,CASSLPGQGYEQYF
TRBJ1-2,.,TRBV29-1,.,TGCAGCGTTGAAGATCGGTATAAAAACCCCTATGGCTACACCTTC,CSVEDRYKNPYGYTF
TRBJ1-1,.,TRBV7-9,.,TGTGCCAGCAGCTTTAAGGATATGAACACTGAAGCTTTCTTT,CASSFKDMNTEAFF
TRBJ2-2,once,TRBV2,.,TGTGCCAGCTTACCGGGGACGACGAACACCGGGGAGCTGTTTTTT,CASLPGTTNTGELFF
TRBJ2-7,.,TRBV30,.,TGTGCCTGGACCGATAGGATCGCCTACGAGCAGTACTTC,CAWTDRIAYEQYF
TRBJ2-3,.,TRBV7-9,TRBD2,TGTGCCAGCAGCCCGGGGACTAGCGGGAGAACAGATACGCAGTATTTT,CASSPGTSGRTDTQYF
TRBJ2-7,.,TRBV27,.,TGTGCCAGCAGTTTATCCCCCACCATATACGAGCAGTACTTC,CASSLSPTIYEQYF
TRBJ2-1,.,TRBV19,TRBD2,TGTGCCAGTAAAACCGCCGGGGGGAACTCCTACAATGAGCAGTTCTTC,CASKTAGGNSYNEQFF
TRBJ1-5,.,TRBV9,.,TGTGCCAGCAGCGGAGATAGCAATCAGCCCCAGCATTTT,CASSGDSNQPQHF
TRBJ2-1,.,TRBV6-1,.,TGTGCCAGCAGTGTGGCAAGCTACAATGAGCAGTTCTTC,CASSVASYNEQFF
TRBJ2-1,.,TRBV19,.,TGTGCCAGTAGTTCCGGGCACGTCTACAATGAGCAGTTCTTC,CASSSGHVYNEQFF